This T cell receptor (beta chain) was captured by sequencing in a study of long-term antiretroviral therapy in people with HIV. Notes on this clone: Its target is unknown.

Overall study results and limits: Repertoires with HIV possessed tighter CDR3 length spans than those of controls. Transplant-donor-level diversity was not reached after ART, though diversity increased.

The immunoSEQ assay was v3.0, run at survey level. Per-sample sequencing targets were about 40,000-55,000 T-cell genomes. Clones were read by immunoSEQ multiplex PCR, and TCRdb kept only the in-frame ones, dropping some. The table records tens of thousands of clones, 70% to 85% of them present only once. This CDR3 is 13 amino acids long. CDR1 is SGHTA, CDR2 FQGTGA, per germline. V lost 0 bases and J lost 7; bases outside the gene matches: 2. This chain links TRBV7-3 with TRBJ2-7, with TRBD2 identical over 8 bases. The sequences come from unsorted PBMCs, collected 0.5 years before starting antiretroviral therapy. This receptor was taken from a man aged 35 to 55 with HIV. CDR3 loop: CASSLTGRGEQYF. CDR3 in DNA: TGTGCCAGCAGCTTAACCGGGAGGGGTGAGCAGTACTTC.